The next 2 T cell receptor beta chains were all read from a single sample in a study of tumor-infiltrating lymphocytes in primary liver carcinoma. The researchers obtained blood RNA from unsorted whole blood and also extracted germline DNA. A constant-region primer primed TCR beta cDNA synthesis from about 490 ng of total RNA. Libraries for TCR beta were built through three nested multiplex PCR rounds, which together made up a slightly modified ARM-PCR procedure. Both of the initial two PCR rounds ran for around 9 cycles and employed TRBV1-TRBV30 forward primers alongside a C-beta reverse primer. TCRdb itself ran the multiplex PCR reads through MiXCR, one entry per CDR3 protein. Altogether about 320,000 distinct CDR3 sequences are present, 65% being singletons, with the ten largest covering about 9.4%. The specimen sequenced was peripheral blood. The receptors derive from a man in his forties with primary liver carcinoma and hepatitis B virus infection.

As to this clonotype: The junction shows a germline mismatch at one end, possibly a read error. The J gene is TRBJ2-3, the V gene TRBV4-3, with D uncertain. CDR1 LGHNA and CDR2 YSLEER come from the germline V gene. CDR3 length: 14 amino acids. CDR3 sequence reads: CAISQDLIADTQYF. In nucleotides, the CDR3 is TGCGCCATCAGCCAAGATCTCATCGCAGATACGCAGTATTTT.

Comment on this clonotype: At one of its ends the junction is not consistent with the germline gene, which may arise from a read error. The V call is TRBV28, the J call TRBJ2-7, with 8 positions matching TRBD1. Per germline, CDR1 MDHEN and CDR2 SYDVKM. The CDR3 contains 13 residues. The CDR3 DNA reads TGCGCCAGCAGCCCAGGGGGCCTGGATGAGCGGTACTTC. It encodes CASSPGGLDERYF.